Each of the 9 T cell receptor beta chains below was sequenced from the same sample in a study of tumor-infiltrating lymphocytes in primary liver carcinoma. The source of the blood RNA was unsorted whole blood, and germline DNA was extracted as well. Constant-region priming of approximately 500 ng total RNA yielded TCR beta cDNA. Three rounds of nested multiplex PCR with slightly modified ARM-PCR produced TCR beta libraries. The first two PCR rounds used TRBV1-TRBV30 primers with a Cbeta primer, roughly 10 cycles each. Via MiXCR, TCRdb re-called the multiplex PCR reads, giving one row per CDR3 protein. The sample carries fewer than 350,000 distinct CDR3 sequences, 65% recorded once. Specimen: peripheral blood. The receptors were gathered from a middle-aged man with primary liver carcinoma and hepatitis B virus infection.

The chain is built from TRBV6-1 and TRBJ2-2, with D tentatively TRBD2 (5 bases). Germline lookup yields CDR1 MNHNS and CDR2 SASEGT. The CDR3 runs 16 residues. V gave up 1 base and J gave up 1 base, with 10 bases separating them. CDR3 loop: CASSEVRAVNTGELFF. CDR3 in DNA: TGTGCCAGCAGTGAAGTTAGAGCGGTGAACACCGGGGAGCTGTTTTTT.

This chain uses TRBV28 with TRBJ1-1; 8 nucleotides align to TRBD1. J gave up 5 bases and V 5 bases, and 7 bases lay outside the gene matches. This CDR3 spans 14 amino acids. Germline V CDR1 and CDR2: MDHEN, SYDVKM. This CDR3 is CASSPPGQDTEAFF. As DNA, the CDR3 is TGTGCCAGCAGTCCCCCGGGACAGGATACTGAAGCTTTCTTT.

In its sample, this clonotype was seen a few times. V is TRBV24-1 and J is TRBJ2-5, with 7 positions matching TRBD1. V was pared by 3 bases and J by 5 bases, with 5 bases of the junction left unmatched. Germline V gene sequence: CDR1 KGHDR, CDR2 SFDVKD. This CDR3 has 14 amino acids. CDR3: CATSDDRELETQYF. In nucleotides, the CDR3 is TGTGCCACCAGTGATGACAGGGAGTTGGAGACCCAGTACTTC.

For this clonotype: A much larger clone is a single base away; this may be a read error. The V gene is TRBV13, the J gene TRBJ2-1; possible D gene TRBD2, 6 bases. Germline loops: CDR1 PRHDT, CDR2 FYEKMQ (reference sequence). CDR3 length: 15 residues. The CDR3 DNA reads TGTGCCAGCAGCTTTGTAGCGGTCTCCTACAATGAGCAGTCCTTC. Encoded protein: CASSFVAVSYNEQSF.

In the case of this clonotype: One end of the junction varies from germline; a read error may be responsible. The chain couples TRBV11-2 to TRBJ1-1, with D possibly TRBD1 on 6 matching bases. Germline-derived CDR1 and CDR2 are SGHAT and FQNNGV. This CDR3 spans 15 amino acids. The CDR3 region is CASSPMVGGRTESFF. CDR3 nucleotides: TGTGCCAGCAGTCCTATGGTCGGGGGGCGGACTGAATCTTTCTTT.

In regard to this clonotype: This may come from a read error, since a much larger clone is one base off. J is TRBJ2-7 and V is TRBV5-4, with a tentative D call TRBD2 (6 bases). The germline V gene encodes CDR1 SGHNT and CDR2 YYREEE (reference sequence). The CDR3 has 15 amino acids. CDR3 loop: CAGSTPSGGTHEQYF. For the CDR3, the DNA is TGTGCCGGCAGCACCCCGAGTGGCGGGACCCACGAGCAGTACTTC.

This clonotype has just a few counts. This chain uses TRBV6-1 with TRBJ2-1; 9 bases match TRBD1. Germline V CDR1 and CDR2: MNHNS, SASEGT. The CDR3 sequence is 14 residues long. V trimming: 5 bases; J trimming: 9 bases; junction bases outside the gene matches: 8. CDR3 coding DNA: TGTGCCAGCAGTTCCGGGACAGGGTACGGTGAGCAGTTCTTC. Its protein product is CASSSGTGYGEQFF.

About this clonotype: Given a much more abundant clone one base away, this may be a read error. This chain links TRBV6-5 with TRBJ1-5, with D maybe TRBD1 (6 bases). This CDR3 region has 19 residues. Germline CDR1 MNHEY, CDR2 SVGAGI. The CDR3 sequence: CASSYSRMSVGTSNQSQHF. The DNA of the CDR3 is TGTGCCAGCAGTTACTCGAGAATGAGTGTGGGGACAAGCAATCAGTCCCAGCATTTT.

As regards this clonotype: This clone may be a read error of a much larger clone one base away. The rearrangement links TRBV29-1 to TRBJ2-7; D is perhaps TRBD1 or TRBD2 (8 bases each). CDR3 length: 13 amino acids. Germline CDR1 is SQVTM and CDR2 is ANQGSEA. V was clipped by 7 bases and J by 2 bases, with 15 bases between them. CDR3 DNA: TGCAGCGCGGGGGGGACAGGAGCCTACGAGCAGTACTTC. Its protein is CSAGGTGAYEQYF.